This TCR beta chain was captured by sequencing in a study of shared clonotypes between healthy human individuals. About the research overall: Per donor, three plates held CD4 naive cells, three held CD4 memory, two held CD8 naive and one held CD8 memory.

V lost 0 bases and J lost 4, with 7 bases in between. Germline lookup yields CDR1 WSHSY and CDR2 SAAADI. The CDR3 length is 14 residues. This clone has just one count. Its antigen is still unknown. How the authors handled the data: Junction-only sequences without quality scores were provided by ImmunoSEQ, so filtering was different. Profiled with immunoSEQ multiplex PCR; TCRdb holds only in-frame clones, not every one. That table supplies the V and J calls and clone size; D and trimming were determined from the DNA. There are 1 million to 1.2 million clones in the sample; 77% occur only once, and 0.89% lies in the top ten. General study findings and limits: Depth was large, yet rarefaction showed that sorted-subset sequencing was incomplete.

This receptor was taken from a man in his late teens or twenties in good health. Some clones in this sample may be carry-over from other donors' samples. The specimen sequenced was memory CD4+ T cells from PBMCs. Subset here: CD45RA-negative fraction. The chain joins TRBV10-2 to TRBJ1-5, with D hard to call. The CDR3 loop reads CASSESGANQPQHF. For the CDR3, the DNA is TGCGCCAGCAGTGAGTCGGGAGCTAATCAGCCCCAGCATTTT.